Below are 16 T cell receptor beta chains sequenced from a single sample in a study of cytomegalovirus exposure and HLA in healthy donors. 13 Jbeta primers and 60 Vbeta primers were used for the PCR. Sequencing used immunoSEQ multiplex PCR; TCRdb keeps in-frame clones, though not all of them. The data show 150,000 to 200,000 clones, under 80% seen once. The sequenced material came from PBMCs. Every receptor here comes from a woman aged 25 to 39 in good health and CMV-seropositive.

This clone was recorded only once. V gene TRBV6-5 combines with J gene TRBJ2-2, with a weak D call TRBD1 (5 bases). The CDR3 is 14 residues long. V dropped 6 bases and J dropped 7 bases, with 15 bases sitting between them. Germline-derived CDR1 and CDR2 are MNHEY and SVGAGI. The CDR3 DNA is TGTGCCAGCAGACCCCCAGGGTTTAGCGGGGAGCTGTTTTTT. The encoded protein is CASRPPGFSGELFF.

The chain is built from TRBV6-4 and TRBJ2-5, with TRBD2 identical over 10 bases. The J call could be wrong; TRBJ2-7 is a better fit for the DNA end. Germline V gives CDR1 MRHNA, CDR2 SNTAGT. The CDR3 covers 15 residues. CDR3 nucleotide sequence: TGTGCCAGCAGACCCCTAGCGGGGGATACCTACGAGCAGTACTTC. It encodes CASRPLAGDTYEQYF.

This clone has a handful of counts. V and J are TRBV4-3 and TRBJ2-5; TRBD2 agrees at 9 bases. In germline, CDR1 is LGHNA, CDR2 YSLEER. The CDR3 extends over 19 amino acids. V dropped 0 bases and J dropped 3; count of bases not matched to a gene: 14. CDR3 coding DNA: TGCGCCAGCAGCCAAGATAGTGGGGCGGGGGGGCACGGGGAAGAGACCCAGTACTTC. Its protein is CASSQDSGAGGHGEETQYF.

J is TRBJ2-7 and V is TRBV5-1, with a tentative D call TRBD1 (6 bases). Germline lookup yields CDR1 SGHRS and CDR2 YFSETQ. V was pared by 4 bases and J by 0 bases, with 17 bases between. This CDR3 has 16 residues. CDR3 sequence reads: CASSANPAGDSYEQYF. For the CDR3, the DNA is TGCGCCAGCAGCGCTAACCCGGCAGGGGACTCCTACGAGCAGTACTTC.

The sample holds one count of this clone. The V call is TRBV9, the J call TRBJ2-7; D might be TRBD1 (5 bases). Per germline, CDR1 SGDLS and CDR2 YYNGEE. V was cut by 3 bases and J by 3 bases, with 13 bases left in between. The CDR3 has 14 amino acids. The CDR3 spells CASSATGQIYEQYF. The CDR3 DNA reads as TGTGCCAGCAGCGCCACCGGACAAATCTACGAGCAGTACTTC.

The genes are TRBV12-2 and TRBJ1-4; whether TRBD1, the table's D call, matches the DNA was not checked. TRBV12-2 is a documented pseudogene. CDR3 size: 14 residues. CDR3 amino acids: CASRHDRASEKLFF. The CDR3 DNA follows: TGTGCAAGTCGTCACGACAGGGCGTCTGAAAAACTGTTTTTT.

The chain couples TRBV9 to TRBJ2-3; 7 nucleotides match TRBD2. Germline lookup yields CDR1 SGDLS and CDR2 YYNGEE. CDR3 length: 16 residues. V shed 4 bases, J shed 2 bases, and the junction held 10 bases outside the gene matches. CDR3 amino acids: CASSPMGAGLTDTQYF. In nucleotides, the CDR3 is TGTGCCAGCAGCCCGATGGGAGCGGGGCTCACAGATACGCAGTATTTT.

This chain uses TRBV7-9 with TRBJ2-7, with 10 bases fitting TRBD2. Germline trimming cut 1 base from V and 1 base from J; bases unmatched to any gene: 13. The CDR3 has 19 residues. The V gene's germline CDR1 is SEHNR and CDR2 FQNEAQ (reference sequence). CDR3 sequence: CASSLDVAGGTVPSYEQYF. Written as DNA, the CDR3 is TGTGCCAGCAGCTTAGACGTAGCGGGGGGAACCGTGCCGTCCTACGAGCAGTACTTC.

The CDR3: CASSLGPGVNTEAFF. The DNA of the CDR3 is TGTGCCAGCAGTTTGGGCCCGGGGGTGAACACTGAAGCTTTCTTT. The chain uses TRBV28 and TRBJ1-1; D might be TRBD1 (5 bases). Germline CDR1 and CDR2: MDHEN and SYDVKM. The V gene lost 3 bases and the J gene lost 0 bases, with 11 bases spanning the gap. The CDR3 extends over 15 amino acids.

The chain is built from TRBV6-1 and TRBJ1-1; 7 bases match TRBD1. CDR1 MNHNS and CDR2 SASEGT come from the germline V gene. Losses at the gene ends were 7 bases for V and 0 bases for J; bases not matched to a gene: 5. The CDR3 has 14 residues. In nucleotides, the CDR3 is TGTGCCAGCAAAGGGGGACAGCTGAACACTGAAGCTTTCTTT. This translates into CASKGGQLNTEAFF.

The chain couples TRBV6-1 to TRBJ1-2; unclear D gene. Germline V gene sequence: CDR1 MNHNS, CDR2 SASEGT. The length of the CDR3 is 13 residues. V lost 2 bases to trimming and J lost 7 bases, with 11 bases between them. The CDR3 DNA reads as TGTGCCAGCAGTGAACCCCCTAATCGTGGCTACACCTTC. It encodes CASSEPPNRGYTF.

This clone was picked up a small number of times. At one end the junction does not follow the germline gene, possibly because of a read error. The rearrangement links TRBV5-6 to TRBJ2-4; 8 bases match TRBD2. The germline gives CDR1 SGHDT, CDR2 YYEEEE. The CDR3 is 15 residues long. The CDR3 reads CASSEAGGAKNSQYF. The CDR3, as DNA: TGTGCCAGCAGCGAAGCCGGGGGGGCCAAAAACAGTCAGTACTTC. Supplemented by reference TRBV5-6 and TRBJ2-4, the full variable domain reads DAGVTQSPTHLIKTRGQQVTLRCSPKSGHDTVSWYQQALGQGPQFIFQYYEEEERQRGNFPDRFSGHQFPNYSSELNVNALLLGDSALYLCASSEAGGAKNSQYFGAGTRLSVL.

This clone has more than one count but fewer than ten. The chain uses TRBV25-1 and TRBJ2-5; 8 bases match TRBD2. The trim removed 5 bases at V and 4 bases at J, leaving 9 bases unmatched. The CDR3 consists of 15 residues. Germline-derived CDR1 and CDR2 are MGHDK and SYGVNS. The CDR3 sequence is CASSFDAGGAETQYF. DNA of the CDR3: TGTGCCAGCAGTTTTGATGCGGGGGGCGCAGAGACCCAGTACTTC.

The chain combines TRBV28 with TRBJ1-4, with 7 bases matching TRBD1. Germline lookup yields CDR1 MDHEN and CDR2 SYDVKM. This CDR3 has 15 residues. V lost 2 bases and J lost 3; bases outside the gene matches: 3. CDR3 sequence (DNA): TGTGCCAGCAGTTTAGAGGGGGCGGCTAATGAAAAACTGTTTTTT. Encoded protein: CASSLEGAANEKLFF.

The CDR3 DNA reads as TGCGCCAGCAGGCGACAGGGGAATTACGAGCAGTACTTC. Encoded protein: CASRRQGNYEQYF. The chain links TRBV10-2 to TRBJ2-7, with 8 bases matching TRBD1. With V trimmed by 6 bases and J by 4 bases, 5 bases remained unmatched. The CDR3 has 13 residues. The germline V gene encodes CDR1 WSHSY and CDR2 SAAADI.

The V gene is TRBV19, the J gene TRBJ1-1; 10 nucleotides match TRBD1. CDR1 and CDR2 (germline): LNHDA, SQIVND (reference sequence). The CDR3 is made up of 19 amino acids. Trimming took 5 bases from V and 0 from J; bases not matched to a gene: 15. The CDR3 region has the DNA TGTGCCAGTAGTCCCCGACAGGGGGCCCCCCTTTCAGTGAACACTGAAGCTTTCTTT. Its protein product is CASSPRQGAPLSVNTEAFF.